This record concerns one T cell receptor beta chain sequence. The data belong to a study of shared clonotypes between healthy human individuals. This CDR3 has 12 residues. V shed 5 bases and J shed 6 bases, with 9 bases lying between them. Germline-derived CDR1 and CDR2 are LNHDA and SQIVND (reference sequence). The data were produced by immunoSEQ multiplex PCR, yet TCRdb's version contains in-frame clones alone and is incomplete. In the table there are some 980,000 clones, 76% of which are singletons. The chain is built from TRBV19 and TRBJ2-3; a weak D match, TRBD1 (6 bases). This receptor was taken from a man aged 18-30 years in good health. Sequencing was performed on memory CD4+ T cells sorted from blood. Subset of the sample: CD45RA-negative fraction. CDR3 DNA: TGTGCCAGTAGTTCAGGGGTGGATACGCAGTATTTT. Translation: CASSSGVDTQYF.